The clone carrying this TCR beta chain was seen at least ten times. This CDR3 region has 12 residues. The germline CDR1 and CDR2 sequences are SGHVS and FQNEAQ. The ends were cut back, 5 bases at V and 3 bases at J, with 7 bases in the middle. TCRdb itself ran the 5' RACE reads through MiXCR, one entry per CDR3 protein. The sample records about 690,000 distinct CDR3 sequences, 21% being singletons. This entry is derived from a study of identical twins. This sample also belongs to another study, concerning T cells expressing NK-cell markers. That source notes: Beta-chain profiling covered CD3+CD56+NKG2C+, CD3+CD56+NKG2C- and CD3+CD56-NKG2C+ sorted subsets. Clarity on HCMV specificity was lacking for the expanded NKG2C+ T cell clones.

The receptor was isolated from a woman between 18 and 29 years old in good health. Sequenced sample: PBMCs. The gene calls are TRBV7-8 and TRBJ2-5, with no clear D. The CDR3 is CASSHVEETQYF. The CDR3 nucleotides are TGTGCCAGCAGCCACGTCGAAGAGACCCAGTACTTC.